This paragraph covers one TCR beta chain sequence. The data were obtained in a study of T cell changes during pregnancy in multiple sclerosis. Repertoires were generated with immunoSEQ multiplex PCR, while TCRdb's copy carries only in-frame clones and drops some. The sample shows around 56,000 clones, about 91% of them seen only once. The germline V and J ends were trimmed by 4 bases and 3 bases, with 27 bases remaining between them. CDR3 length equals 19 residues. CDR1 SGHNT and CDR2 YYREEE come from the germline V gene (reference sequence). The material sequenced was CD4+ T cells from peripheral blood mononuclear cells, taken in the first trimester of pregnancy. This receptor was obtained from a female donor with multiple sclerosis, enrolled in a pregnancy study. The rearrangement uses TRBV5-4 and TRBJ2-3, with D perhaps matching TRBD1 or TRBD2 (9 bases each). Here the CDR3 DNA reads TGTGCCAGCAGCAGCCGGACAGGGGCGTCTGGACTAGCGACAGATACGCAGTATTTT. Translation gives CASSSRTGASGLATDTQYF.